The 6 T cell receptor beta chains listed next were all sequenced from one sample in a study of T cell responses to AZD1222 COVID-19 vaccine. TCRdb's copy holds only in-frame clones and misses some; the assay was immunoSEQ multiplex PCR. The table records about 79,000 clones, around four fifths of them present only once. The sample consisted of peripheral blood, taken 28 days after the second AZD1222 dose. The receptor set was obtained from an adult who received the AZD1222 COVID-19 vaccine.

The chain recombines TRBV7-9 with TRBJ2-1, with TRBD1 identical over 9 bases. Germline assignment: CDR1 SEHNR and CDR2 FQNEAQ (reference sequence). V lost 3 bases, J lost 7 bases, and 7 bases stayed unmatched. The CDR3 is 15 amino acids. The CDR3 reads CASSLRGQGVNEQFF. The CDR3 nucleotides read TGTGCCAGCAGCTTGCGGGGACAGGGTGTGAATGAGCAGTTCTTC.

The V call is TRBV14, the J call TRBJ2-1; 9 nucleotides align to TRBD2. CDR3 length: 15 residues. The trim removed 1 base at V and 2 bases at J, leaving 0 bases unmatched. CDR1 and CDR2 (germline): SGHDN, FVKESK. CDR3 in amino acids: CASSQVAGAYNEQFF. The CDR3, as DNA: TGTGCCAGCAGCCAAGTAGCGGGAGCCTACAATGAGCAGTTCTTC.

As to this clone: The junction departs from germline at one end; a sequencing error may be responsible. This chain links TRBV7-2 with TRBJ1-5; 8 nucleotides match TRBD1. CDR1 and CDR2 from the germline V gene are SGHTA and FQGNSA. The CDR3 has 15 amino acids. The CDR3 sequence is CASSTGQGSSQPQHF. The CDR3 bases are TGTGCCAGCAGCACCGGACAGGGAAGCAGTCAGCCCCAGCATTTT.

DNA for the CDR3: TGCGCCAGCAGCTTGGCCTGGATAGCGGGAACTTCCTACGAGCAGTACTTC. It is translated as CASSLAWIAGTSYEQYF. V is TRBV5-1 and J is TRBJ2-7, with 8 bases that match TRBD2. V lost 0 bases and J lost 1; bases outside the gene matches: 9. Germline CDR1 is SGHRS and CDR2 is YFSETQ. The CDR3 sequence is 17 residues long.

V is TRBV7-9 and J is TRBJ1-6; 8 nucleotides match TRBD1. The germline V gene has CDR1 SEHNR and CDR2 FQNEAQ (reference sequence). The CDR3 is 14 amino acids. The V and J ends lost 8 bases and 6 bases, in that order; junction bases with no gene match: 6. The DNA of the CDR3 is TGTGCCAGCGGGCAGGGGGCGGGTAATTCACCCCTCCACTTT. Its protein is CASGQGAGNSPLHF.

The chain carries TRBV7-2 and TRBJ1-1; 9 bases align to TRBD1. The germline V gene encodes CDR1 SGHTA and CDR2 FQGNSA. V lost 2 bases and J lost 11; bases outside the gene matches: 9. CDR3 length: 14 amino acids. CDR3 sequence (DNA): TGTGCCAGCAGCTTATGGGGACAGGGCGGGCAGGCTTTCTTT. Its protein is CASSLWGQGGQAFF.